The clone carrying this TCR beta chain was picked up a small number of times. Its antigen is unidentified. Lactation, pregnancy, other autoimmune disease or uncontrolled infection led to exclusion of patients. The source of the PBMCs was 10 ml of fresh peripheral blood. The data originate from a study of T cells in Graves' hyperthyroidism and ophthalmopathy. Study results and caveats: Patients with ophthalmopathy were separated from those with stable hyperthyroidism by a 13 V-J model.

From germline, CDR1 is SEHNR and CDR2 FQNEAQ (reference sequence). This CDR3 region has 14 residues. The V segment lost 5 bases and the J segment 7 bases; nucleotides outside the gene matches: 5. The source material, RNA transcripts, was used to amplify TCR beta CDR3 regions. The TCR CDR3 first-round RT-PCR relied on the HTBI primer set. TCRdb reprocessed the multiplex PCR reads with MiXCR, giving one entry per CDR3 protein. The sample shows roughly 600,000 distinct CDR3 sequences, about 14% of them seen only once. The sequence derives from a woman in her 50s with Graves' ophthalmopathy. Sequencing was done on a sample of blood. The V call is TRBV7-9, the J call TRBJ1-4, with 9 bases fitting TRBD1. CDR3 protein: CASSTDRGTEKLFF. The DNA for the CDR3 is TGTGCCAGCAGCACGGACAGGGGAACTGAAAAACTGTTTTTT.